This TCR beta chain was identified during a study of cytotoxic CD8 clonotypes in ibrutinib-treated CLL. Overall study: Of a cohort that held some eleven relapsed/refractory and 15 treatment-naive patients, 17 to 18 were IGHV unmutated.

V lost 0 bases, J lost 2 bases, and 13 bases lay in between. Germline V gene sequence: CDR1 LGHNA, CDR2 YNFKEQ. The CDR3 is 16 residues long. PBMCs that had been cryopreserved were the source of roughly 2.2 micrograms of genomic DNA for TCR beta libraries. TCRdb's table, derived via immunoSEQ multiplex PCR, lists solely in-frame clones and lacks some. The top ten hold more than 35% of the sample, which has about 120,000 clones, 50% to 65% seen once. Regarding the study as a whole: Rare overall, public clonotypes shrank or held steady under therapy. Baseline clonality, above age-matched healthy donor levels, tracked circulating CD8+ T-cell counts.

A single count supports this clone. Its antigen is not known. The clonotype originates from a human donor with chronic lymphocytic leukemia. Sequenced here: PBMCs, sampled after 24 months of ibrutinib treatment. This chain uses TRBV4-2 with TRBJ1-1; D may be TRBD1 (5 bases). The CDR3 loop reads CASSQESTGFNTEAFF. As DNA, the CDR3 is TGTGCCAGCAGCCAAGAGTCCACAGGCTTTAACACTGAAGCTTTCTTT.